Listed below are T cell receptor beta chains from one sample, sequenced in a study of Graves' ophthalmopathy and Graves' hyperthyroidism. TCRdb called the multiplex PCR reads again in MiXCR, with one record for every CDR3 protein. The data contain about 410,000 distinct CDR3 sequences, about 16% of them singletons. The material sequenced was peripheral blood. These receptors were collected from a woman younger than 30 with Graves' ophthalmopathy. Both conserved end residues are part of each CDR3. D genes are given only for firm matches. Size tells how often a clone was seen (once, few, many) or the class of an expanded clone, and some rows leave it out.

v_call	d_call	clone_size	j_call	cdr3_aa	cdr3_nt
TRBV7-2	-	many	TRBJ1-6	CASSQKENRAQNSPLHF	TGTGCCAGCAGCCAGAAAGAGAACAGGGCCCAAAATTCACCCCTCCACTTT
TRBV7-2	-	many	TRBJ1-6	CASSSAMFNSPLHF	TGTGCCAGCAGCTCCGCAATGTTTAATTCACCCCTCCACTTT
TRBV13	TRBD2	many	TRBJ2-2	CASSAPLGTSGEPNTGELFF	TGTGCCAGCAGCGCCCCTCTTGGGACTAGCGGGGAACCTAACACCGGGGAGCTGTTTTTT
TRBV20-1	TRBD1	many	TRBJ1-6	CSARAGTGISPLHF	TGCAGTGCTAGAGCCGGGACAGGGATTTCACCCCTCCACTTT
TRBV29-1	TRBD2	many	TRBJ2-7	CSVNLSGRVGYEQYF	TGCAGCGTCAACCTGAGCGGGAGGGTCGGTTACGAGCAGTACTTC
TRBV4-2	TRBD2	-	TRBJ2-5	CASSQELAGGPMVETQYF	TGTGCCAGCAGCCAAGAACTAGCGGGAGGGCCTATGGTAGAGACCCAGTACTTC
TRBV30	TRBD1	many	TRBJ2-7	CAWRRQGIYYEQYF	TGTGCCTGGCGTAGACAGGGTATCTACTACGAGCAGTACTTC
TRBV11-1	-	few	TRBJ1-6	CASKRGFVALRTYNSPLHF	TGTGCCAGTAAACGGGGATTTGTGGCGCTTCGTACCTATAATTCACCCCTCCACTTT
TRBV28	-	many	TRBJ2-7	CASSLNPPGASSYEQYF	TGTGCCAGCAGTTTAAACCCCCCCGGGGCAAGCTCCTACGAGCAGTACTTC
TRBV4-3	TRBD2	many	TRBJ2-5	CASSQIGPAGGVETQYF	TGCGCCAGCAGCCAGATTGGGCCGGCGGGAGGGGTAGAGACCCAGTACTTC
TRBV2	TRBD1	-	TRBJ1-5	CASSGTGVNQPQHF	TGTGCCAGCAGTGGGACAGGCGTCAATCAGCCCCAGCATTTT